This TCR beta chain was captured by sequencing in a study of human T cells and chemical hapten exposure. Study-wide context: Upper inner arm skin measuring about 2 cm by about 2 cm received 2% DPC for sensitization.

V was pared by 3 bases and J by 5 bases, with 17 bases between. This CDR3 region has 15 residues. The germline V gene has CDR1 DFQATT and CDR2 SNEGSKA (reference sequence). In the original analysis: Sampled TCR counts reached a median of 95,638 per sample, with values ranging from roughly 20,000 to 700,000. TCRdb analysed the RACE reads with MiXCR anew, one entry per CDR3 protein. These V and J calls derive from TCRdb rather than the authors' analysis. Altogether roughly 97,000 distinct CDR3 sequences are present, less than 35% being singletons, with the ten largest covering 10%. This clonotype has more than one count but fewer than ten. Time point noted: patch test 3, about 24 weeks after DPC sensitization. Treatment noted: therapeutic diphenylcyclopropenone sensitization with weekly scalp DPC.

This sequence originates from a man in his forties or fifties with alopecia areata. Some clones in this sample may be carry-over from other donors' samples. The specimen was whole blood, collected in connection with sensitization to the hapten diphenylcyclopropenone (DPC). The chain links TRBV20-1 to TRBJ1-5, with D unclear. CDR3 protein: CSARGLRVSDQPQHF. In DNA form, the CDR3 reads TGCAGTGCTAGGGGATTGCGAGTGAGCGATCAGCCCCAGCATTTT.